This T cell receptor (beta chain) derives from a study of PD-1 blockade in classical Hodgkin lymphoma. Broader study findings: CD4+ TCR diversity, unlike CD8+, rose significantly by C4D1. Newly diagnosed patients had diversity similar to the baseline diversity of complete responders. Reports described newly diagnosed patients as having lower baseline TCR diversity than healthy donors.

Brentuximab vedotin exposure varied, and every patient relapsed after autologous stem cell transplantation. Best outcomes ranged across complete response, partial response and progressive disease. Generated by immunoSEQ multiplex PCR, the TCRdb table keeps only in-frame clones and is missing some. The table includes 20,000 to 30,000 clones, roughly 80% detected once. A few counts support this clone. Its antigen remains unidentified. Germline assignment: CDR1 SGHDT and CDR2 YYEEEE. The V gene lost 0 bases and the J gene lost 5 bases, with 5 bases spanning the gap. The CDR3 totals 12 residues. The sample consisted of peripheral blood mononuclear cells (PBMCs), taken before the second cycle of nivolumab. This sequence was found in a human donor with classical Hodgkin lymphoma. V and J are TRBV5-6 and TRBJ1-2; D gene ambiguous. The CDR3 nucleotides read TGTGCCAGCAGCTTGGGAGGGTATGGCTACACCTTC. Translating it yields CASSLGGYGYTF.